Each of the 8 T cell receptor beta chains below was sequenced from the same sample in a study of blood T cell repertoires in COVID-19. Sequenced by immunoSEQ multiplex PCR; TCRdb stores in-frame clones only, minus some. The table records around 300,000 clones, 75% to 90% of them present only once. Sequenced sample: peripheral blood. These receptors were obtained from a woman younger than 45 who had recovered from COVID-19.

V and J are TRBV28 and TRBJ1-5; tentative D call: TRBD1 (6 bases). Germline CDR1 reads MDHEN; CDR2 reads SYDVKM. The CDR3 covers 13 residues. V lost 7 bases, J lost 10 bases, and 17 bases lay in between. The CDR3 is CASTLGQHLPQHF. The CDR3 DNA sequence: TGTGCCAGCACTCTAGGACAGCACCTACCCCAGCATTTT.

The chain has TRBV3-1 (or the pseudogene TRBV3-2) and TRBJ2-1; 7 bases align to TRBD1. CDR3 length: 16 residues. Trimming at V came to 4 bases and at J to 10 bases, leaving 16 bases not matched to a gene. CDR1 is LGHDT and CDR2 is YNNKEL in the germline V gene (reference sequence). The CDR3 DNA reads TGTGCCAGCAGCCTTTCTCGACAGGGTGCCACATGGGAGCAGTTCTTC. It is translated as CASSLSRQGATWEQFF.

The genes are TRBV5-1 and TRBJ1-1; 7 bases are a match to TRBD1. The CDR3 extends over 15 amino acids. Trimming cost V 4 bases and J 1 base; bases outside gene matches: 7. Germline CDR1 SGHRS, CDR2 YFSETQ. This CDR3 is CASSGGTVANTEAFF. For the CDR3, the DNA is TGCGCCAGCAGCGGGGGGACAGTTGCGAACACTGAAGCTTTCTTT.

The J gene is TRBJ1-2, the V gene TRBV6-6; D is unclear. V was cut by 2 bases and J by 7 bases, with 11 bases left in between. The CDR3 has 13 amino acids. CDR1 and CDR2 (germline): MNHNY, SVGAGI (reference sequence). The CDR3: CASSYGGPSGYTF. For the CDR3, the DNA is TGTGCCAGCAGTTACGGAGGACCCTCTGGCTACACCTTC.

The CDR3, as DNA: TGTGCCAGCAGCTTAGGGGGCGGGGCAGATACGCAGTATTTT. Its translation: CASSLGGGADTQYF. The J gene is TRBJ2-3, the V gene TRBV11-3, with D possibly being TRBD2 (6 bases). Deletions cut 1 base from V and 4 bases from J, with 9 bases between. Germline CDR1 reads SGHNT; CDR2 reads YENEEA. The CDR3 length is 14 residues. The full variable domain, rest sourced from reference TRBV11-3 and TRBJ2-3, is EAGVVQSPRYKIIEKKQPVAFWCNPISGHNTLYWYLQNLGQGPELLIRYENEEAVDDSQLPKDRFSAERLKGVDSTLKIQPAELGDSAVYLCASSLGGGADTQYFGPGTRLTVL.

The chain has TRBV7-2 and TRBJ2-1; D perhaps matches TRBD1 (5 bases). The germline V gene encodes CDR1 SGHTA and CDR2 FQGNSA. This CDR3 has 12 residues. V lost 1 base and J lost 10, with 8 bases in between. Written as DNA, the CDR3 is TGTGCCAGCAGCTTAGTTTACAGGGAGCAGTTCTTC. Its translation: CASSLVYREQFF.

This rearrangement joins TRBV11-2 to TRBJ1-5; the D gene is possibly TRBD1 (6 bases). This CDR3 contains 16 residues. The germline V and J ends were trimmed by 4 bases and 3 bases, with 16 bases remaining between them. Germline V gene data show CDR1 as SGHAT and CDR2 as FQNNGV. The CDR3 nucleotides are TGTGCCAGCAGCTCCCAACAGGGAACCCCCAATCAGCCCCAGCATTTT. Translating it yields CASSSQQGTPNQPQHF.

CDR3: CASSQSIGVGAEAFF. In nucleotides, the CDR3 is TGTGCCAGCAGCCAAAGTATAGGGGTGGGCGCTGAAGCTTTCTTT. The chain has TRBV3-1 (or the pseudogene TRBV3-2) and TRBJ1-1, with D tentatively TRBD1 (5 bases). The ends were cut back, 2 bases at V and 6 bases at J, with 16 bases in the middle. The V gene's germline CDR1 is LGHDT and CDR2 YNNKEL (reference sequence). CDR3 length equals 15 residues.